This T cell receptor beta chain was identified in a study of vaccination effects on CD4 cells after COVID-19. Study information: Antigen-specific CD4+ T cells expanded by the ViraFEST assay with viral peptide pools were then sequenced. Cultures of some 2.2 million PBMC per well contained about 10 IU/ml IL-2 plus 10 ug/ml peptides.

Sequencing used immunoSEQ multiplex PCR; TCRdb keeps in-frame clones, though not all of them. The repertoire consists of about 48,000 clones, with approximately 70% occurring once and the leading ten covering approximately 5%. Upon completion of around 9 days in culture, CD4+ T cells were isolated. In the cultures, half the medium was exchanged for IL-2 medium on days 3 and 7. Germline V gene lookup returns CDR1 MNHEY and CDR2 SVGAGI. V lost 7 bases to trimming and J lost 3 bases, with 10 bases between them. The CDR3 totals 13 residues. Study-wide results and caveats: Late after vaccination, infection- and vaccine-induced clones showed marked clonal contraction.

On this clone itself: Its antigen is undetermined.

The sample consisted of CD4+ T cells from PBMCs cultured without peptide, taken before COVID-19 vaccination. The receptor was derived from a human donor who received a COVID-19 vaccine. The rearrangement uses TRBV6-5 and TRBJ1-3; D is possibly TRBD1 (6 bases). Here the CDR3 reads CASTRTVGNTIYF. CDR3 DNA: TGTGCCAGCACCAGGACAGTTGGAAACACCATATATTTT.